These 23 T cell receptor beta chains were all obtained from the same sample, sequenced in a study of T cells expressing NK-cell markers. Each CDR3 protein gets one entry in TCRdb, which reprocessed the 5' RACE reads and gives no DNA. Here the sample table reports approximately 380,000 distinct CDR3 sequences. Sequencing input: blood T cells: a sorted CD56 or NKG2C T cell subset, CD4+ or CD8+ T cells, or bulk PBMC T cells (not recorded which). These receptors all stem from a man between 18 and 69 years old in good health.

This chain connects TRBV5-1 to TRBJ1-2. The CDR3 runs to 15 residues. From germline, CDR1 is SGHRS and CDR2 YFSETQ. The CDR3 spells CASSLGPEPNYGYTF.

The rearrangement links TRBV5-8 to TRBJ2-3. This CDR3 is built from 15 residues. CDR1 is SGHTS and CDR2 is YDEGEE in the germline V gene. The CDR3 reads CASSLEAIGTDTQYF.

The chain employs TRBV4-1 and TRBJ2-1; with no DNA, the TCRdb D assignment of TRBD2 cannot be verified. Germline V CDR1 and CDR2: MGHRA, YSYEKL. The CDR3 runs to 17 residues. CDR3: CASSQDRWLAGNNEQFF.

The rearrangement uses TRBV13 and TRBJ2-7. The CDR3 is 15 amino acids. CDR1 PRHDT and CDR2 FYEKMQ come from the germline V gene (reference sequence). CDR3 loop: CASSSSYPDPYEQYF.

The J gene is TRBJ1-2, the V gene TRBV29-1; TCRdb indicates TRBD1, and absent DNA this call remains unverified. The germline gives CDR1 SQVTM, CDR2 ANQGSEA. The CDR3 has 15 residues. CDR3 residues: CSVEIRDRGKNGYTF.

This chain joins TRBV3-1 and TRBJ1-6. CDR3 length: 13 amino acids. Germline-derived CDR1 and CDR2 are LGHDT and YNNKEL (reference sequence). The CDR3 region is CASSQGGNSPLHF. The entire variable domain, with the rest obtained from reference TRBV3-1 and TRBJ1-6, is as follows: DTAVSQTPKYLVTQMGNDKSIKCEQNLGHDTMYWYKQDSKKFLKIMFSYNNKELIINETVPNRFSPKSPDKAHLNLHINSLELGDSAVYFCASSQGGNSPLHFGNGTRLTVT.

The V and J genes are TRBV10-3 and TRBJ1-6; TCRdb reports TRBD1, a call that lacks DNA to check it against. Germline values: CDR1 ENHRY, CDR2 SYGVKD. The CDR3 is 17 amino acids. CDR3 in amino acids: CAISHTSVGGYNSPLHF.

The genes are TRBV7-8 and TRBJ2-2; TCRdb gives TRBD2 as the D gene, but with no DNA this cannot be confirmed. The CDR3 spans 18 residues. Germline V gene sequence: CDR1 SGHVS, CDR2 FQNEAQ. The CDR3 sequence is CASSLVGRNSLDTGELFF.

The V call is TRBV29-1, the J call TRBJ2-7; TCRdb names TRBD1, which stays unverified in the absence of DNA. The CDR3 extends over 15 amino acids. Per the germline V gene, CDR1 is SQVTM and CDR2 is ANQGSEA. The CDR3 reads CSVEVPGQVFDEQYF.

This sequence joins TRBV24-1 and TRBJ1-2; as DNA is missing, the TRBD1 call by TCRdb cannot be tested. The CDR3 is 15 amino acids. Per the germline V gene, CDR1 is KGHDR and CDR2 is SFDVKD. Here the CDR3 reads CATSDPARDRDGYTF.

The CDR3 region is CSAETADTQYF. The V and J genes are TRBV20-1 and TRBJ2-3. The CDR3 has 11 amino acids. The germline CDR1 and CDR2 sequences are DFQATT and SNEGSKA (reference sequence).

The chain carries TRBV6-5 and TRBJ1-4; the D call of TRBD1 rests on TCRdb alone, since no DNA is present to check it. This CDR3 has 14 amino acids. In germline, CDR1 is MNHEY, CDR2 SVGAGI. CDR3 in amino acids: CASSFTTGGGKLFF.

The CDR3 reads CASNRGNQASEQYF. V and J are TRBV7-9 and TRBJ2-7; TCRdb indicates TRBD1, and absent DNA this call remains unverified. The CDR3 length is 14 residues. From germline, CDR1 is SEHNR and CDR2 FQNEAQ (reference sequence).

The CDR3 spells CASRKGDGGNYGYTF. The chain recombines TRBV6-1 with TRBJ1-2; TCRdb lists TRBD1, though no DNA is available to test this call. The V gene's germline CDR1 is MNHNS and CDR2 SASEGT. The CDR3 length is 15 residues.

This chain connects TRBV5-1 to TRBJ1-1; TCRdb returns TRBD1, unconfirmable since there is no DNA. Germline V gene sequence: CDR1 SGHRS, CDR2 YFSETQ. The CDR3 loop spans 14 amino acids. The CDR3 sequence: CASSFSGGRTEAFF. Full variable domain (missing parts from reference TRBV5-1 and TRBJ1-1): KAGVTQTPRYLIKTRGQQVTLSCSPISGHRSVSWYQQTPGQGLQFLFEYFSETQRNKGNFPGRFSGRQFSNSRSEMNVSTLELGDSALYLCASSFSGGRTEAFFGQGTRLTVV.

The chain has TRBV6-1 and TRBJ1-3. This CDR3 contains 13 residues. Germline V gene data show CDR1 as MNHNS and CDR2 as SASEGT. CDR3 sequence: CASAGLPGNTIYF.

The rearrangement links TRBV12-3 or TRBV12-4 to TRBJ2-7; absent DNA, TCRdb's TRBD1 call cannot be checked. The CDR3 loop spans 16 amino acids. The CDR3 protein is CASSVPGQRGQYEQYF.

This chain links TRBV6-5 with TRBJ2-5. In germline, CDR1 is MNHEY, CDR2 SVGAGI. This CDR3 contains 13 residues. The CDR3 protein is CASSYRFRETQYF.

The gene calls are TRBV5-1 and TRBJ1-4. The germline CDR1 and CDR2 sequences are SGHRS and YFSETQ. This CDR3 contains 16 residues. The CDR3 reads CASSPMDRREGEKLFF.

J is TRBJ2-7 and V is TRBV5-1; TCRdb gives TRBD1 as the D gene, but with no DNA this cannot be confirmed. This CDR3 has 16 amino acids. Germline values: CDR1 SGHRS, CDR2 YFSETQ. This chain's CDR3 is CASSLASRGDTYEQYF.

This chain joins TRBV6-2 or TRBV6-3 and TRBJ2-1; TCRdb indicates TRBD2, and absent DNA this call remains unverified. The CDR3 has 14 residues. CDR1 MNHEY and CDR2 SVGEGT come from the germline V gene. The CDR3 sequence is CASSKLAGPHEQFF.

J is TRBJ2-7 and V is TRBV3-1. This CDR3 is 15 amino acids long. Germline V gene data show CDR1 as LGHDT and CDR2 as YNNKEL (reference sequence). CDR3 sequence: CASSQDGQLSYEQYF.

V usage is TRBV7-2 and J usage is TRBJ1-2; the D gene TCRdb calls, TRBD1, cannot be checked with no DNA. The CDR3 sequence is 15 residues long. In germline, CDR1 is SGHTA, CDR2 FQGNSA. The CDR3 reads CASSRRGGLGYGYTF.